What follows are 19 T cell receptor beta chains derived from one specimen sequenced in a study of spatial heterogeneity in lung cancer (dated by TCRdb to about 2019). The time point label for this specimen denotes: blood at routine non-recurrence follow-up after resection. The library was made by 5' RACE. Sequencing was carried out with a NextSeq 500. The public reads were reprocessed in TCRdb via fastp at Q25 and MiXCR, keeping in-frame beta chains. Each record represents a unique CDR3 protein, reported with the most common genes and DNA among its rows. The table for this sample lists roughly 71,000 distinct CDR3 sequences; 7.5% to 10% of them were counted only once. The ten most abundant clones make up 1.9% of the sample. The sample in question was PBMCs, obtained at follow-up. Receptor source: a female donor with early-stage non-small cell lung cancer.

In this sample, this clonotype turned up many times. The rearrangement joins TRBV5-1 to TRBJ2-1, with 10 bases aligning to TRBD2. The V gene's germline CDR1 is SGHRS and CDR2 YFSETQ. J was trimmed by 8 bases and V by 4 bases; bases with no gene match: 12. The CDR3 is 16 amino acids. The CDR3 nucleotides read TGCGCCAGCAGCCCGCTAGCGGGAGCCTCGGCGGATGAGCAGTTCTTC. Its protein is CASSPLAGASADEQFF.

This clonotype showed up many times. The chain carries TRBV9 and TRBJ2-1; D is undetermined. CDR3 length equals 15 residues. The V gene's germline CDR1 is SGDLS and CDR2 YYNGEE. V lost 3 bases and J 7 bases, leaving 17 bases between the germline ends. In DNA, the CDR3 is TGTGCCAGCAGCGGGCAGAGCTCCCATTTGAATGAGCAGTTCTTC. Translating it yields CASSGQSSHLNEQFF.

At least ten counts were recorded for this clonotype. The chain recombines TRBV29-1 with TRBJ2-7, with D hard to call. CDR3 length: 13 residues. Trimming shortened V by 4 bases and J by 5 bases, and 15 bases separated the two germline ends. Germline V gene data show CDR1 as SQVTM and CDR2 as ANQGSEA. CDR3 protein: CSVVTPREDEQYF. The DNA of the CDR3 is TGCAGCGTTGTGACCCCTCGTGAAGACGAGCAGTACTTC.

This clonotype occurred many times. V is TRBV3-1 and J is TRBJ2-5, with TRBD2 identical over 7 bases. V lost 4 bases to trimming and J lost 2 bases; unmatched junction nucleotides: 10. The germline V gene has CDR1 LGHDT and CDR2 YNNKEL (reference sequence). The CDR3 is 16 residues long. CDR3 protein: CASSPLLGRGQETQYF. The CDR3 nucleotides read TGTGCCAGCAGCCCGTTACTTGGGCGGGGGCAAGAGACCCAGTACTTC.

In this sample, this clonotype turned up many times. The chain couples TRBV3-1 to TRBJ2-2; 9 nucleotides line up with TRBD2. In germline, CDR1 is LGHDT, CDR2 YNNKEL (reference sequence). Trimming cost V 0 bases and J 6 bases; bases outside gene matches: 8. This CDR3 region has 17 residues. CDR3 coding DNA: TGTGCCAGCAGCCAAGAACGGGGGACTAGCCTCCCCGGGGAGCTGTTTTTT. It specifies CASSQERGTSLPGELFF.

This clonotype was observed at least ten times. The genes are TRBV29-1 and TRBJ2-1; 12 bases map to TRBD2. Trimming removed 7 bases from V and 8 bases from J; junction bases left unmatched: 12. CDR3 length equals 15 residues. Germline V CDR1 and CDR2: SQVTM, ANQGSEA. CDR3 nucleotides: TGCAGCGGTGCCGCCTCTAGCGGGAGGGCCTATGAGCAGTTCTTC. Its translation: CSGAASSGRAYEQFF.

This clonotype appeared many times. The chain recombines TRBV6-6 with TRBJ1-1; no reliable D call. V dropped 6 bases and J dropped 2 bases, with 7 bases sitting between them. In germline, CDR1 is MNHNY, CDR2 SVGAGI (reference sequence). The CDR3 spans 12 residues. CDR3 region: CASSPDNTEAFF. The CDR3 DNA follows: TGTGCCAGCAGCCCCGACAACACTGAAGCTTTCTTT.

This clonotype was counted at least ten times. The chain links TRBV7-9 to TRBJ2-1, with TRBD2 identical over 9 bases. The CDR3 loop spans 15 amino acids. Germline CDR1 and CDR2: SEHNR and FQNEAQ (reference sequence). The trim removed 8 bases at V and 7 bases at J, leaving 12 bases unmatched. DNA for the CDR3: TGTGCCAGCTTAACTGGGACTAGCTTTGGGAATGAGCAGTTCTTC. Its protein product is CASLTGTSFGNEQFF. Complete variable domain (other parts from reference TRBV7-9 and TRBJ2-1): DTGVSQNPRHKITKRGQNVTFRCDPISEHNRLYWYRQTLGQGPEFLTYFQNEAQLEKSRLLSDRFSAERPKGSFSTLEIQRTEQGDSAMYLCASLTGTSFGNEQFFGPGTRLTVL.

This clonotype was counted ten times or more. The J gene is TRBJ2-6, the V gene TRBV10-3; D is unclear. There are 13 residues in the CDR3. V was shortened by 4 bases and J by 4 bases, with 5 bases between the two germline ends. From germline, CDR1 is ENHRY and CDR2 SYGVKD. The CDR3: CAISASGANVLTF. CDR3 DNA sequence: TGTGCCATCAGTGCCTCCGGGGCCAACGTCCTGACTTTC.

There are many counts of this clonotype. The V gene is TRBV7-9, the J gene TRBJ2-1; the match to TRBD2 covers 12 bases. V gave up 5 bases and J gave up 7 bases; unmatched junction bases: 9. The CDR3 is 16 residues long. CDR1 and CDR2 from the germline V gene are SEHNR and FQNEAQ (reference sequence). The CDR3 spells CASSLTGTSGSNEQFF. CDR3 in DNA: TGTGCCAGCAGCCTTACCGGGACTAGCGGGTCAAATGAGCAGTTCTTC. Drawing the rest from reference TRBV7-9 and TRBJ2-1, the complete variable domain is DTGVSQNPRHKITKRGQNVTFRCDPISEHNRLYWYRQTLGQGPEFLTYFQNEAQLEKSRLLSDRFSAERPKGSFSTLEIQRTEQGDSAMYLCASSLTGTSGSNEQFFGPGTRLTVL.

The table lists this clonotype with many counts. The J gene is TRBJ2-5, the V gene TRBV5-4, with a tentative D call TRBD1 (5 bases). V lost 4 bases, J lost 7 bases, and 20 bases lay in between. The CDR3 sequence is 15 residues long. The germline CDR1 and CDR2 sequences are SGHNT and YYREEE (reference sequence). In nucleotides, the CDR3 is TGTGCCAGCAGCATCGGGCCCTCGGACACCGGGACCCAGTACTTC. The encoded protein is CASSIGPSDTGTQYF.

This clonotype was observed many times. CDR3 in amino acids: CASSQAGGNSYGYTF. The CDR3 coding sequence is TGTGCCAGCAGCCAAGCAGGGGGTAACAGCTATGGCTACACCTTC. The chain couples TRBV3-1 to TRBJ1-2; 7 bases align to TRBD1. The CDR3 sequence is 15 residues long. V lost 1 base and J lost 4; bases outside the gene matches: 6. Germline CDR1 and CDR2: LGHDT and YNNKEL (reference sequence).

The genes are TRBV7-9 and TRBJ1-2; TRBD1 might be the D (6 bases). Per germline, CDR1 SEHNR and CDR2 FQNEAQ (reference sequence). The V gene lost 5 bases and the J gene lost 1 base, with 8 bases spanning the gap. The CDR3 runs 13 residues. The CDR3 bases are TGTGCCAGCAGCCAGGGGTTTAACTATGGCTACACCTTC. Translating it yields CASSQGFNYGYTF.

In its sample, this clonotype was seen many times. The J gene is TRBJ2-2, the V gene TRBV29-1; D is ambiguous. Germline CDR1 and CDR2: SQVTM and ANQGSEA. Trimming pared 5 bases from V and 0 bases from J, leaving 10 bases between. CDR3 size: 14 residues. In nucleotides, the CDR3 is TGCAGCGTTTTAGAAGGGACGAACACCGGGGAGCTGTTTTTT. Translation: CSVLEGTNTGELFF.

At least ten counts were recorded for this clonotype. The CDR3 loop reads CASSLAPLASSYEQYF. The CDR3 DNA sequence: TGCGCCAGCAGCTTGGCTCCTTTAGCGAGCTCCTACGAGCAGTACTTC. This rearrangement joins TRBV5-1 to TRBJ2-7; D is perhaps TRBD2 (5 bases). Germline-derived CDR1 and CDR2 are SGHRS and YFSETQ. Trimming took off 0 bases at V and 0 bases at J, with 13 bases between the two ends. The CDR3 consists of 16 residues.

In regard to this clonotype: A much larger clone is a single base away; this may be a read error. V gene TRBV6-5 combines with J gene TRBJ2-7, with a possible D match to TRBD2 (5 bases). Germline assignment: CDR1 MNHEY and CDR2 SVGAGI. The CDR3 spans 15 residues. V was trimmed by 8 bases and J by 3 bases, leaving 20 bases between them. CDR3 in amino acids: CASSYPRGSHYEQYF. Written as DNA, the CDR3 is TGTGCCAGCTCCTACCCCCGGGGTAGCCACTACGAGCAGTACTTC.

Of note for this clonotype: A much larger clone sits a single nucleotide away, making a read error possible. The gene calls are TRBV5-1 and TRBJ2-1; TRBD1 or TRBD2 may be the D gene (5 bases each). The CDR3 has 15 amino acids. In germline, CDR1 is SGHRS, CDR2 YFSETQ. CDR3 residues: CVSSFRVGTHNEQFF. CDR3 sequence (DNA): TGCGTCAGCAGCTTCAGGGTGGGGACCCACAATGAGCAGTTCTTC.

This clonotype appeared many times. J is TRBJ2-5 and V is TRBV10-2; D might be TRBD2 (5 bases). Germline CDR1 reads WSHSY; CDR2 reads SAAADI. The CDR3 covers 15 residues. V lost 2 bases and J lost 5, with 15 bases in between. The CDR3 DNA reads TGCGCCAGCAGTGAGAGTCTAGCTGGTGAGGAGACCCAGTACTTC. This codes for CASSESLAGEETQYF.

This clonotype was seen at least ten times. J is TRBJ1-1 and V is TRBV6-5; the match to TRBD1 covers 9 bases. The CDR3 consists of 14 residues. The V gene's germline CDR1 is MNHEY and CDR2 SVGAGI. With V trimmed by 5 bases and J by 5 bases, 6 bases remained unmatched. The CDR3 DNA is TGTGCCAGCAGTCGCGGACAGGGGCGGACTGAAGCTTTCTTT. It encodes CASSRGQGRTEAFF.